Sequencing of this T cell receptor (beta chain) was carried out in a study of shared clonotypes between healthy human individuals. Libraries were prepared by immunoSEQ multiplex PCR; TCRdb keeps only in-frame clonotypes and omits some of them. This sample carries around 940,000 clones, over 75% of them seen once, and the ten largest clones take 1.5%. This CDR3 spans 15 amino acids. Deletions cut 2 bases from V and 4 bases from J, with 15 bases between. The V gene's germline CDR1 is SGHRS and CDR2 YFSETQ. The study separated CD4+ cells into CD45RA+ naive and CD45RA-negative memory subsets. This sequence originates from a man aged 18 to 30 in good health. This chain connects TRBV5-1 to TRBJ2-5, with TRBD1 as a possible D gene (6 bases). Sequenced sample: memory CD4+ T cells sorted from blood. As to subset: CD45RA-negative fraction. CDR3 in DNA: TGCGCCAGCAGCTTTAACCCCGTAGGGGGAGAGACCCAGTACTTC. It translates to CASSFNPVGGETQYF.